This TCR beta chain was retrieved from a study of CD8+ T cells in alopecia areata (dated by TCRdb to 2016 to 2018). In terms of the full investigation: Treated patients were enrolled in an open-label pilot trial of oral tofacitinib at 5 to 10 mg twice daily for moderate-to-severe alopecia areata. The study used high-throughput TCRbeta sequencing to examine T cell clonal expansion in alopecia areata, in both the C3H/HeJ mouse model and human patients. On the human side, TCRbeta sequencing was run on scalp tissue and on sorted CD4+ and CD8+ peripheral blood T cells from healthy controls and from alopecia areata patients with either patchy or totalis/universalis disease. RNA was obtained with the PAXgene miRNA kit for fixed scalp, the miRNeasy kit for PBMCs, and the RNeasy kit for mouse skin. immunoSEQ multiplex PCR using 35 Vbeta forward primers and 13 Jbeta reverse primers was used to amplify TCRbeta CDR3 regions. Clonality in the scalp was compared among normal scalp (n=4), patchy alopecia areata scalp (n=8), and alopecia totalis/universalis scalp (n=8). In treated patients, disease severity was measured using the SALT score, which gives the percentage of scalp surface area affected. Biopsies were taken from tofacitinib-treated patients at baseline and again at 4 and 24 weeks into treatment, and several of those patients also had a later scalp biopsy. Patients received tofacitinib for 6 to 18 months and were then followed off drug for 6 months to check for delayed response and recurrence. Results and caveats for the whole study, not just this receptor: Many expanded lesional clones were found to persist in scalp and blood during tofacitinib treatment, and relapse after treatment cessation may be partly explained by this persistence. Unlike mouse skin, which is dominated by gammadelta T cells, normal human skin has resident alphabeta T cells that are also sequenced, and this complicates analysis of the scalp TCR repertoire. Tofacitinib significantly decreased scalp clonality and the number of expanded CD8+ clones among the top 100 scalp clones. Lesional scalp, especially in alopecia totalis/universalis, showed higher clonality and more expanded CD8+ clones than normal scalp, suggesting antigenic drive. Because the treated cohort was small and had just a single nonresponder, larger studies are needed to establish links between baseline CD8+ expansion and response. Compared with mice, TCR sequences shared between patients were less clear, possibly partly because of HLA diversity across the patient population.

The time point label on this specimen signifies: less than 30 weeks on oral tofacitinib. The treatment or condition label of this sample denotes: oral pan-JAK inhibitor, 5-10 mg twice daily. Lesional scalp punch biopsies and peripheral blood were collected from alopecia areata patients. After PBMCs were isolated by density centrifugation and stained for CD3, CD4 and CD8, a FACSAria was used to sort CD4+ and CD8+ T cells. As to this clone: The specificity of this receptor is unknown. No base-level quality is on record; no much larger clone is a single base apart.

The library was made by the immunoSEQ multiplex PCR assay. For TCR sequencing, RNA was extracted from every sample and reverse transcribed into cDNA to serve as template. SuperScript III was used for first-strand cDNA synthesis, primed with a 2:1 mix of oligo-dT and random hexamers. A synthetic immune receptor repertoire was used to measure amplification bias, and any remaining bias was corrected computationally. Per the source publication's procedure: After raw reads were preprocessed to remove errors, the CDR3 was defined following IMGT conventions as running from the conserved cysteine to phenylalanine. Clonality was calculated as 1 minus Shannon entropy normalized by log2 of the number of productive unique TCRs. Scalp TCRbeta sequences were cross-referenced with sorted blood CD4 and CD8 repertoires so that the CD4 or CD8 identity of scalp clones could be inferred. This is the immuneACCESS table as TCRdb keeps it, with only in-frame sequences that have V and J called. A part of the clones is gone; compared with another copy, unresolved V genes explain less than half, and the rest is unexplained. The V and J calls and clone size were taken over from that table, and D and trimming were inferred from the DNA. Within this sample are 190,000 or so clones, with 58% of them counted one time only. The leading ten clones occupy about 5.1% of the sample.

Relative to germline, V is 10 bases shorter and J is 2 bases shorter, with 9 bases between their ends. The CDR3 spans 12 residues, from the cysteine through the phenylalanine. The sequence is cut down to CDR3 DNA, 36 bases in frame from base 1. The CDR1 and CDR2 encoded by the germline V gene are ENHRY and SYGVKD. Sequenced material: CD4+ T cells sorted from blood, taken at week 24, from a patient treated with tofacitinib. The sequence is built from TRBV10-3 and TRBJ2-1; no D segment can be confidently identified. This clonotype originated in a human donor with alopecia areata. The bases read TGTGCCACCTCAGCAACCTACAATGAGCAGTTCTTC. Translated, it reads CATSATYNEQFF.